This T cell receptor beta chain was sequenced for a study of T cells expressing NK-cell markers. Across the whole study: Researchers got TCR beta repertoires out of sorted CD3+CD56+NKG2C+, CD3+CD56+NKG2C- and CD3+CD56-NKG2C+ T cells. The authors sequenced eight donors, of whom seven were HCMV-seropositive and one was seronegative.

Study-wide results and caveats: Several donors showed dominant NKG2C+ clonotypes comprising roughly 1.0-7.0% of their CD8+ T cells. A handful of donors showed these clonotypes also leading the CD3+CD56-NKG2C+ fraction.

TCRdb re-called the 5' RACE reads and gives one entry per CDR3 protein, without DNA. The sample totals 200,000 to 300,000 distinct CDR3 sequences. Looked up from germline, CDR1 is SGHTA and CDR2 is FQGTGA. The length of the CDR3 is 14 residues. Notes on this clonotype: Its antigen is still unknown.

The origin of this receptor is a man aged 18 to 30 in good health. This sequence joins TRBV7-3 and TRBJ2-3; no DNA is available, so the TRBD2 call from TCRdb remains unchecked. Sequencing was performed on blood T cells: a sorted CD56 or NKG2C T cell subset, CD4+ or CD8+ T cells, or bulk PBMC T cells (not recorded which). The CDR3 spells CASSLGPSKDTQYF.